The entry below describes one T cell receptor (beta chain). Its antigen remains unknown. This entry belongs to a study of T cell responses to AZD1222 COVID-19 vaccine. As for the study in general: Some second doses came at about 4 weeks and others at about 12 weeks; these were pooled.

Study-wide results and caveats: Sampling that yielded the repertoires occurred only after the peak T cell response. The donor cohort was predominantly white British with a female majority, and clonal diversity may have been underestimated.

This CDR3 has 15 residues. The V end was cut by 0 bases, the J end by 10 bases, with 14 bases between. Germline V gene lookup returns CDR1 SGHRS and CDR2 YFSETQ. Some clones are missing from TCRdb's copy, which holds only in-frame ones; the method was immunoSEQ multiplex PCR. The data contain 97,000 or so clones, 84% of them singletons. The material sequenced was peripheral blood, taken on day 0 of AZD1222 vaccination. The chain has TRBV5-1 and TRBJ1-6; no definite D call. The sequence derives from an adult in good health. In nucleotides, the CDR3 is TGCGCCAGCAGCTTGGAGGGCGGAAACGGATCACCCCTCCACTTT. Translated: CASSLEGGNGSPLHF.